The clone carrying this T cell receptor (beta chain) was seen at least ten times. Each CDR3 protein gets one entry after TCRdb re-called the 5' RACE reads with MiXCR. The table lists about 62,000 distinct CDR3 sequences, about 4% of them singletons, with 2.2% in the top ten. The sample is drawn from a study of neurological immune-mediated disorders. J gave up 4 bases and V 2 bases, and 3 bases lay outside the gene matches. The CDR3 totals 14 residues. Germline V gives CDR1 SEHNR, CDR2 FQNEAQ (reference sequence). The receptor's source is a woman in her fifties or sixties with multiple sclerosis. Material for sequencing was PBMCs. The gene calls are TRBV7-9 and TRBJ2-3, with 7 bases identical to TRBD1. DNA of the CDR3: TGTGCCAGCAGCTTAAGACAGGGACCAGATACGCAGTATTTT. This encodes CASSLRQGPDTQYF.